The 17 T cell receptor beta chains below come from one sample, sequenced in a study of T cells after yellow fever vaccination. TCRdb reanalysed the 5' RACE reads using MiXCR and keeps one entry per CDR3 protein. Here the sample spans approximately 510,000 distinct CDR3 sequences, 21% being singletons. The starting material was PBMCs, obtained roughly 23 days after the first yellow fever vaccination. The receptors were gathered from a man between 18 and 35 years old who received the YFV17D yellow fever vaccine.

The chain is built from TRBV7-2 and TRBJ1-1; D gene unclear. Germline-derived CDR1 and CDR2 are SGHTA and FQGNSA. With 0 bases removed from V and 6 bases from J, the gap between germline ends came to 8 bases. CDR3 length equals 13 residues. Here the CDR3 reads CASSLAGGSEAFF. CDR3 bases: TGTGCCAGCAGCTTAGCGGGTGGATCTGAAGCTTTCTTT.

V gene TRBV11-2 combines with J gene TRBJ1-1, with D possibly being TRBD1 (5 bases). Germline V lookup: CDR1 SGHAT, CDR2 FQNNGV. Trimming stripped 4 bases from V and 1 base from J, with 13 bases between. The length of the CDR3 is 15 residues. The CDR3 region is CASSSPAQANTEAFF. The DNA of the CDR3 is TGTGCCAGCAGCTCCCCGGCACAGGCGAACACTGAAGCTTTCTTT.

The rearrangement uses TRBV12-3 or TRBV12-4 and TRBJ2-1; tentative D call: TRBD1 (5 bases). Trimming removed 8 bases at V and 8 bases at J, with 10 bases between. The CDR3 loop spans 11 amino acids. The CDR3 loop reads CASALGDEQFF. Here the CDR3 DNA reads TGTGCCAGCGCCTTAGGGGATGAGCAGTTCTTC.

This chain connects TRBV6-5 to TRBJ2-7; D might be TRBD1 or TRBD2, each matching 5 bases. Per germline, CDR1 MNHEY and CDR2 SVGAGI. The CDR3 sequence is 16 residues long. V was cut by 0 bases and J by 2 bases, with 14 bases left in between. The CDR3 here is CASSYSIGDGAYEQYF. CDR3 DNA sequence: TGTGCCAGCAGTTACTCGATCGGGGACGGAGCCTACGAGCAGTACTTC.

The V gene is TRBV11-3, the J gene TRBJ2-2; D is unresolved. Trimming removed 1 base from V and 4 bases from J, with 13 bases in between. The CDR3 is made up of 16 amino acids. CDR1 is SGHNT, CDR2 YENEEA, per germline. The CDR3 sequence is CASSLVTWFFTGELFF. Here the CDR3 DNA reads TGTGCCAGCAGCTTAGTAACGTGGTTCTTCACCGGGGAGCTGTTTTTT.

The chain couples TRBV4-2 to TRBJ2-3; a possible D gene is TRBD2 (7 bases). V dropped 3 bases and J dropped 4 bases, with 14 bases sitting between them. In germline, CDR1 is LGHNA, CDR2 YNFKEQ. The CDR3 loop spans 15 amino acids. CDR3 protein: CASSQRGPEADTQYF. CDR3 nucleotides: TGTGCCAGCAGCCAGCGGGGGCCAGAGGCAGATACGCAGTATTTT.

This chain joins TRBV5-6 and TRBJ1-1; the D is unclear. Trimming took 4 bases from V and 2 from J, leaving 6 bases between them. The length of the CDR3 is 12 residues. Germline CDR1 reads SGHDT; CDR2 reads YYEEEE. For the CDR3, the DNA is TGTGCCAGCAGCAGCACAAACACTGAAGCTTTCTTT. Translating gives CASSSTNTEAFF. The complete variable domain, with remaining parts taken from reference TRBV5-6 and TRBJ1-1, reads DAGVTQSPTHLIKTRGQQVTLRCSPKSGHDTVSWYQQALGQGPQFIFQYYEEEERQRGNFPDRFSGHQFPNYSSELNVNALLLGDSALYLCASSSTNTEAFFGQGTRLTVV.

The chain recombines TRBV5-1 with TRBJ1-4; D uncertain. V was shortened by 0 bases and J by 5 bases, with 8 bases between the two germline ends. This CDR3 has 14 residues. CDR1 is SGHRS, CDR2 YFSETQ, per germline. CDR3 DNA: TGCGCCAGCAGCTTGGTCATGGGGAATGAAAAACTGTTTTTT. Translated, it gives CASSLVMGNEKLFF.

This clonotype was counted between two and nine times. V and J are TRBV20-1 and TRBJ2-3; 15 bases are a match to TRBD2. V shed 0 bases, J shed 0 bases, and the junction held 7 bases outside the gene matches. The CDR3 contains 19 residues. Germline CDR1 and CDR2: DFQATT and SNEGSKA (reference sequence). The CDR3: CSAREGLAGGRPSTDTQYF. In DNA form, the CDR3 reads TGCAGTGCTAGAGAGGGACTAGCGGGGGGACGCCCTAGCACAGATACGCAGTATTTT.

This chain joins TRBV7-9 and TRBJ1-2; maybe TRBD1 (5 bases). From germline, CDR1 is SEHNR and CDR2 FQNEAQ (reference sequence). This CDR3 has 14 amino acids. V lost 6 bases, J lost 7 bases, and 18 bases lay in between. The CDR3 bases are TGTGCCAGCAGAGAGCCGGGGCCTACGGTTGGCTACACCTTC. It yields the protein CASREPGPTVGYTF.

The rearrangement uses TRBV30 and TRBJ2-5; D gene ambiguous. Germline V gives CDR1 GTSNPN, CDR2 SVGIG (reference sequence). V lost 2 bases and J 5 bases, leaving 12 bases between the germline ends. This CDR3 has 13 amino acids. CDR3 in DNA: TGTGCCTGGAGTTTGGGTTCATGGGAGACCCAGTACTTC. Translated: CAWSLGSWETQYF.

A few counts support this clonotype. The chain couples TRBV9 to TRBJ2-7; D ambiguous. The CDR3 sequence is 13 residues long. V was trimmed by 0 bases and J by 3 bases, leaving 7 bases between them. Germline-derived CDR1 and CDR2 are SGDLS and YYNGEE. CDR3 nucleotides: TGTGCCAGCAGCGTAGAAGGGAACTACGAGCAGTACGTC. Translation: CASSVEGNYEQYV.

This rearrangement joins TRBV5-4 to TRBJ2-7; tentatively, D is TRBD2 (7 bases). The CDR3 extends over 13 amino acids. Germline V gene data show CDR1 as SGHNT and CDR2 as YYREEE (reference sequence). Trimming shortened V by 5 bases and J by 7 bases, and 16 bases separated the two germline ends. CDR3 sequence reads: CASSLRGGGEQYV. CDR3 nucleotides: TGTGCCAGCAGTCTGCGAGGGGGGGGTGAGCAGTACGTC.

This clonotype was counted between two and nine times. The chain links TRBV6-5 to TRBJ2-3; D unclear. V was shortened by 0 bases and J by 2 bases, with 9 bases between the two germline ends. The CDR3 covers 15 residues. The germline V gene has CDR1 MNHEY and CDR2 SVGAGI. CDR3 in DNA: TGTGCCAGCAGTTACTCGAACGTGGTCACAGATACGCAGTATTTT. This encodes CASSYSNVVTDTQYF.

J is TRBJ2-7 and V is TRBV20-1; 7 bases map to TRBD1. The V gene's germline CDR1 is DFQATT and CDR2 SNEGSKA (reference sequence). CDR3 length: 12 amino acids. The ends lost 5 bases at V and 2 bases at J; junction bases unmatched: 3. Here the CDR3 DNA reads TGCAGTGCTGTCGGGACAGCCTACGAGCAGTACTTC. This encodes CSAVGTAYEQYF.

The chain recombines TRBV7-2 with TRBJ1-1, with D perhaps TRBD1 (6 bases). The germline V gene encodes CDR1 SGHTA and CDR2 FQGNSA. V lost 3 bases and J 0 bases, leaving 11 bases between the germline ends. The CDR3 totals 15 residues. The DNA of the CDR3 is TGTGCCAGCAGCTTCATGGGACAATTGAACACTGAAGCTTTCTTT. Its translation: CASSFMGQLNTEAFF. The full variable domain, with the rest looked up from reference TRBV7-2 and TRBJ1-1, is GAGVSQSPSNKVTEKGKDVELRCDPISGHTALYWYRQSLGQGLEFLIYFQGNSAPDKSGLPSDRFSAERTGGSVSTLTIQRTQQEDSAVYLCASSFMGQLNTEAFFGQGTRLTVV.

The rearrangement links TRBV6-2 or TRBV6-3 to TRBJ1-2, with D hard to call. V was cut by 5 bases and J by 4 bases, with 8 bases left in between. The CDR3 covers 12 residues. CDR1 and CDR2 (germline): MNHEY, SVGEGT. The CDR3 here is CASSRFGYGYTF. The CDR3 DNA is TGTGCCAGCAGTCGCTTCGGCTATGGCTACACCTTC.